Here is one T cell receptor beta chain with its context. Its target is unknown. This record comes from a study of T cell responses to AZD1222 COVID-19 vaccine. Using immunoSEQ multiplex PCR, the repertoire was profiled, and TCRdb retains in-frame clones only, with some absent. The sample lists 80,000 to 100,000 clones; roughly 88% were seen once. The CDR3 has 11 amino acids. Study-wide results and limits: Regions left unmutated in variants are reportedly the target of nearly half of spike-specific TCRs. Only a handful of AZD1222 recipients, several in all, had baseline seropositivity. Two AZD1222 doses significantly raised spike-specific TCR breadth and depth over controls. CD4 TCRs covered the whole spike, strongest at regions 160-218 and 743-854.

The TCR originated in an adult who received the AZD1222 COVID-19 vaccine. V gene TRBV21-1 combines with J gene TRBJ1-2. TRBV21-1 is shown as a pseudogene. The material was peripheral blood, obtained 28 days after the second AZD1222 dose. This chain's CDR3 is CASSIVDGYTF. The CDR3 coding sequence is TGTGCCAGCAGTATCGTAGATGGCTACACCTTC.